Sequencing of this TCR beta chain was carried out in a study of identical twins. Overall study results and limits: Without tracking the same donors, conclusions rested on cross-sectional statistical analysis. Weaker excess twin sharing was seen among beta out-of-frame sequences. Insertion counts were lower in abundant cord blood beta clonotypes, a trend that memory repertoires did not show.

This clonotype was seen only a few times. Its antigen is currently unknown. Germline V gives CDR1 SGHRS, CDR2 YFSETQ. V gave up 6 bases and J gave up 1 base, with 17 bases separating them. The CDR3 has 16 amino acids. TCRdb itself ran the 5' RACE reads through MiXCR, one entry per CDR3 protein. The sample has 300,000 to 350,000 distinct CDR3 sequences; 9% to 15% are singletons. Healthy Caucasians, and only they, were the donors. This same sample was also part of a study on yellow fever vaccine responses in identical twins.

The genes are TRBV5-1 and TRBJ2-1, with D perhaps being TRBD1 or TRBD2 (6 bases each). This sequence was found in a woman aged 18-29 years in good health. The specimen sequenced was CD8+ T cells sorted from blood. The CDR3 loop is CASISGDGGSYNEQFF. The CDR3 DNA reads TGCGCCAGCATCTCAGGGGATGGGGGGTCCTACAATGAGCAGTTCTTC.